Detailed here is one TCR beta chain. Here immunoSEQ multiplex PCR was the method, and the copy in TCRdb shows in-frame clones only, minus some. The data show 95,000 to 100,000 clones, 90% to 95% seen once. Trimming took 4 bases from V and 2 from J; bases not matched to a gene: 5. CDR1 SGHRS and CDR2 YFSETQ come from the germline V gene. The CDR3 loop spans 14 amino acids. This entry belongs to a study of blood T cell repertoires in COVID-19. The source of this sequence is a man over 45 with acute or convalescent COVID-19. The sample consisted of peripheral blood. The chain couples TRBV5-1 to TRBJ1-2, with 7 bases matching TRBD1. CDR3 amino acids: CASSNEGQNYGYTF. The CDR3 DNA reads TGCGCCAGCAGCAACGAGGGACAGAACTATGGCTACACCTTC.